This is a list of T cell receptor beta chains from one sample in a study of Graves' ophthalmopathy and Graves' hyperthyroidism. TCRdb reanalysed the multiplex PCR reads using MiXCR and keeps one entry per CDR3 protein. Among around 660,000 distinct CDR3 sequences listed, just over 40% were seen once. Specimen: peripheral blood. Receptors originate from an adult man with Graves' ophthalmopathy. Both conserved end residues are part of each CDR3. The D gene is left open where the match is weak. For some rows the clone size is stated as once, few or many, or as a class when expanded; others skip it.

NA | few | TRBJ1-2 | TRBV6-5 | CASSEARGAGYGYTF | TGTGCCAGCAGTGAAGCAAGAGGGGCTGGCTATGGCTACACCTTC
NA | NA | TRBJ1-1 | TRBV6-5 | CASSSSGMPEAFF | TGTGCCAGCAGTTCTTCCGGTATGCCTGAAGCTTTCTTT
NA | once | TRBJ1-1 | TRBV15 | CATSSGGNLNTEAFF | TGTGCCACCAGCAGTGGTGGCAACTTGAACACTGAAGCTTTCTTT
NA | many | TRBJ1-1 | TRBV5-1 | CASSFSGNTEAFF | TGTGCCAGCAGCTTTTCGGGGAACACTGAAGCTTTCTTT
NA | many | TRBJ2-7 | TRBV7-9 | CASRQLQGGEQYF | TGTGCCAGCAGACAACTACAGGGCGGCGAGCAGTACTTC
NA | many | TRBJ1-2 | TRBV6-6 | CASSSITSGTLSGYTF | TGTGCCAGCAGTTCCATAACTTCCGGGACATTAAGCGGCTACACCTTC
NA | many | TRBJ1-1 | TRBV6-6 | CASRGARNTEAFF | TGTGCCAGCAGAGGGGCAAGGAACACTGAAGCTTTCTTT
TRBD2 | many | TRBJ2-2 | TRBV14 | CASKITSGSSTGELFF | TGTGCCAGCAAGATTACTAGCGGGAGCTCCACCGGGGAGCTGTTTTTT
NA | many | TRBJ1-6 | TRBV3-1 | CASSQEYTGRSPLHF | TGTGCCAGCAGCCAAGAGTATACAGGGCGTTCACCCCTCCACTTT
NA | NA | TRBJ1-6 | TRBV2 | CASKQSNSPLHF | TGTGCCAGCAAACAGAGTAATTCACCCCTCCACTTT
NA | few | TRBJ1-2 | TRBV12-5 | CASSSRTWRYGYTF | TGTGCCAGCAGTTCCCGAACTTGGCGGTATGGCTACACCTTC
NA | many | TRBJ1-6 | TRBV5-8 | CASSLDGINSPLHF | TGTGCCAGCAGCTTGGACGGGATCAATTCACCCCTCCACTTT
NA | many | TRBJ2-7 | TRBV7-2 | CASSSVAGNSYEQYF | TGTGCCAGCAGCTCCGTTGCGGGGAACTCCTACGAGCAGTACTTC
NA | many | TRBJ2-7 | TRBV20-1 | CSARTVSYEQYF | TGCAGTGCCCGGACAGTATCCTACGAGCAGTACTTC
NA | many | TRBJ2-2 | TRBV9 | CASTLHATNTGELFF | TGTGCCAGCACACTACACGCGACGAACACCGGGGAGCTGTTTTTT
TRBD1 | NA | TRBJ1-1 | TRBV24-1 | CATSGGGTNTEAFF | TGTGCCACCAGTGGAGGGGGCACGAACACTGAAGCTTTCTTT
NA | many | TRBJ1-1 | TRBV7-8 | CASSSQGTNTEAFF | TGTGCCAGCAGCTCCCAGGGGACGAACACTGAAGCTTTCTTT
NA | few | TRBJ2-1 | TRBV7-7 | CASSSGTSSYNEQFF | TGTGCCAGCAGCTCCGGGACATCCTCCTACAATGAGCAGTTCTTC
TRBD1 | NA | TRBJ2-7 | TRBV7-9 | CAWSGPGQGPYEQYF | TGTGCCTGGAGTGGGCCGGGACAGGGCCCCTACGAGCAGTACTTC
TRBD1 | few | TRBJ1-4 | TRBV7-9 | CASSQGTGPEKLFF | TGTGCCAGCAGCCAAGGGACAGGTCCTGAAAAACTGTTTTTT
NA | many | TRBJ1-1 | TRBV29-1 | CSVEGPGNTEAFF | TGCAGCGTTGAAGGCCCGGGGAACACTGAAGCTTTCTTT
TRBD1 | NA | TRBJ1-5 | TRBV5-1 | CASSPPGQNQPQHF | TGCGCCAGCAGCCCCCCGGGACAGAATCAGCCCCAGCATTTT
NA | many | TRBJ2-5 | TRBV19 | CASSIRRDGFATQYF | TGTGCCAGTAGTATCAGGAGGGATGGGTTTGCGACCCAGTACTTC
TRBD1 | many | TRBJ2-2 | TRBV29-1 | CSVAPGQGTGELFF | TGCAGCGTTGCACCGGGACAGGGCACCGGGGAGCTGTTTTTT
TRBD2 | NA | TRBJ2-2 | TRBV9 | CASSAYLGAGGPNGELFF | TGTGCCAGCAGCGCCTATCTCGGGGCGGGGGGGCCTAACGGGGAGCTGTTTTTT
NA | NA | TRBJ2-5 | TRBV29-1 | CSLGTDGGGTQETQYF | TGCAGCCTAGGGACAGACGGCGGGGGGACACAAGAGACCCAGTACTTC
TRBD1 | NA | TRBJ1-2 | TRBV30 | CALNRDRVSDGYTF | TGTGCCTTAAACCGGGACAGGGTGTCCGATGGCTACACCTTC
NA | many | TRBJ1-1 | TRBV2 | CASTTQGLAFF | TGTGCCAGCACCACCCAGGGACTTGCTTTCTTT
TRBD2 | few | TRBJ2-5 | TRBV7-2 | CASSPLGLAGGPYQETQYF | TGTGCCAGCAGCCCCCTCGGACTAGCGGGGGGCCCGTACCAAGAGACCCAGTACTTC
NA | many | TRBJ1-4 | TRBV19 | CASTETATNEKLFF | TGTGCCAGTACCGAGACAGCAACTAATGAAAAACTGTTTTTT
NA | NA | TRBJ1-1 | TRBV7-9 | CASSRQVEGEAFF | TGTGCCAGCAGCCGACAAGTGGAGGGTGAAGCTTTCTTT
NA | few | TRBJ2-7 | TRBV10-3 | CASSARDSYEQYF | TGTGCCAGCAGTGCTAGGGACTCCTACGAGCAGTACTTC
TRBD2 | many | TRBJ2-7 | TRBV20-1 | CSARLTSGTYEQYF | TGCAGTGCTAGATTGACTAGCGGCACCTACGAGCAGTACTTC
NA | NA | TRBJ1-2 | TRBV20-1 | CSAFIGGREFYGYTF | TGCAGTGCTTTTATTGGGGGCAGGGAATTTTATGGCTACACCTTC
NA | many | TRBJ1-1 | TRBV10-2 | CASRAGGANTEAFF | TGCGCCAGCAGGGCTGGAGGGGCGAACACTGAAGCTTTCTTT
NA | few | TRBJ1-4 | TRBV14 | CASSQVPPAGTNEKLFF | TGTGCCAGCAGCCAGGTGCCCCCGGCGGGCACGAATGAAAAACTGTTTTTT
NA | many | TRBJ1-4 | TRBV2 | CASSVSPSDRQTGNEKLFF | TGTGCCAGCAGTGTTTCCCCGTCGGATAGACAGACCGGGAATGAAAAACTGTTTTTT
NA | many | TRBJ2-2 | TRBV2 | CASEIRNGPGELFF | TGTGCCAGCGAGATCCGGAATGGGCCCGGGGAGCTGTTTTTT
NA | NA | TRBJ2-2 | TRBV5-1 | CASSSTGSSYELFF | TGCGCCAGCAGCTCGACGGGGTCCTCCTACGAGCTGTTTTTT
NA | NA | TRBJ2-5 | TRBV29-1 | CSVVVSEETQYF | TGCAGCGTTGTTGTCTCGGAGGAGACCCAGTACTTC
NA | few | TRBJ2-5 | TRBV4-1 | CASSQGEADAQETQYF | TGCGCCAGCAGCCAAGGGGAGGCAGATGCGCAAGAGACCCAGTACTTC
NA | many | TRBJ1-6 | TRBV7-9 | CASSLIQTNSPLHF | TGTGCCAGCAGCTTAATCCAGACGAATTCACCCCTCCACTTT
NA | many | TRBJ2-7 | TRBV7-9 | CASSLDGSASYEQYF | TGTGCCAGCAGCTTAGATGGTTCGGCCTCCTACGAGCAGTACTTC
NA | NA | TRBJ1-1 | TRBV12-3/TRBV12-4 | CASSLGKNAEAFF | TGTGCCAGCAGTTTGGGGAAAAACGCTGAAGCTTTCTTT
TRBD1 | NA | TRBJ1-1 | TRBV5-1 | CASSFGTGREAFF | TGCGCCAGCAGCTTCGGGACAGGACGGGAAGCTTTCTTT
NA | NA | TRBJ2-5 | TRBV7-9 | CASSWGVGQETQYF | TGTGCCAGCAGCTGGGGAGTCGGTCAAGAGACCCAGTACTTC
NA | many | TRBJ2-7 | TRBV6-1 | CASKEGKPYEQYF | TGTGCCAGCAAGGAGGGGAAACCCTACGAGCAGTACTTC
NA | many | TRBJ2-7 | TRBV2 | CASQRVSDEQYF | TGTGCCAGCCAGCGGGTTTCAGACGAGCAGTACTTC
NA | few | TRBJ2-7 | TRBV7-9 | CASSMAGVMYEQYF | TGTGCCAGCAGTATGGCCGGGGTTATGTACGAGCAGTACTTC
NA | many | TRBJ1-5 | TRBV2 | CASKVGPTQYSNQPQHF | TGTGCCAGCAAGGTGGGCCCAACTCAATATAGCAATCAGCCCCAGCATTTT
NA | NA | TRBJ2-7 | TRBV4-1 | CASSQAIYPRGYEQYF | TGCGCCAGCAGCCAAGCAATATACCCCAGGGGTTACGAGCAGTACTTC